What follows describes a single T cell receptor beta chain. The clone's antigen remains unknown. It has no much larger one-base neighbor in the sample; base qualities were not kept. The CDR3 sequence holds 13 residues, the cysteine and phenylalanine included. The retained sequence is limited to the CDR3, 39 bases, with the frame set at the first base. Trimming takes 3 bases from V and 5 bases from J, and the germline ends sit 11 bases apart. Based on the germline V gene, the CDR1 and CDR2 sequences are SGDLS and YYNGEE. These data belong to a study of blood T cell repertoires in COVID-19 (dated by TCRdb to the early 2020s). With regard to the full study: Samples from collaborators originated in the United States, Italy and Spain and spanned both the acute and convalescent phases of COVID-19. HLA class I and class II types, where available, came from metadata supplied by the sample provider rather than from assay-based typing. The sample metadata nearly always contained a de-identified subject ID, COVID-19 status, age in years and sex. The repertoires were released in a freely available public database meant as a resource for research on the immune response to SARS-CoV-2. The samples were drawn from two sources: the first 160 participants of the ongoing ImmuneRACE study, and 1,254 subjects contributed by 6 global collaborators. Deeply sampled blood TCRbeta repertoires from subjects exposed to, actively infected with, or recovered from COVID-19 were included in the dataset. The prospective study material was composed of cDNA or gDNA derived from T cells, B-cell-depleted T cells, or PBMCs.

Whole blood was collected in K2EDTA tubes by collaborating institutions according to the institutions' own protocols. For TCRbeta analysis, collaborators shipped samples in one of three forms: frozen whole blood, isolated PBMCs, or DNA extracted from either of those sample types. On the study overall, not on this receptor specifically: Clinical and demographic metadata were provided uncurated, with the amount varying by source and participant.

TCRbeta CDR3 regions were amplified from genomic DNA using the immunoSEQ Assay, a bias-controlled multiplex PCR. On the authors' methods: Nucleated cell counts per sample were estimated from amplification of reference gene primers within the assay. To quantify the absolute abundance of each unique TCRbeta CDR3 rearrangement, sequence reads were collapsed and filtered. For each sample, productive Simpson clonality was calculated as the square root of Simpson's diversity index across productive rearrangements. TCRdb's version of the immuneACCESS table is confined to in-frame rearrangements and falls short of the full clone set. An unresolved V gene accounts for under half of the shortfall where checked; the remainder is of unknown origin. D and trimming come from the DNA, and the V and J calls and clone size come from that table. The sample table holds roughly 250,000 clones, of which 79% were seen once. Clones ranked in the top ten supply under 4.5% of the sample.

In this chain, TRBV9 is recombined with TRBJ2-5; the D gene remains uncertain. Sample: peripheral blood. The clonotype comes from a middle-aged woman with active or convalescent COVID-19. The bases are TGTGCCAGCAGCGACCAATACAAGGAGACCCAGTACTTC. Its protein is CASSDQYKETQYF.